The rows below give T cell receptor beta chains drawn from one sample of a study of neoadjuvant anti-PD-1 for oral cavity cancer. TCRdb keeps only in-frame clones here, not all; method: immunoSEQ multiplex PCR. The table lists roughly 14,000 clones, approximately 74% of them singletons, with less than 3.5% in the top ten. The sample here was PBMCs, taken after nivolumab (anti-PD-1) treatment. The receptors stem from a person aged 40 to 85 with oral cavity squamous cell carcinoma. CDR3s include the opening cysteine and the closing phenylalanine or tryptophan. Fields, in order: D gene, V gene, J gene, clone size, CDR3 DNA, CDR3 protein. The D gene is left open where the match is weak. Clone size is stated in some rows and not others, as once, few, many or a class when expanded.

.	TRBV6-6	TRBJ1-1	.	TGTGCCAGCAGGGACCCCTCATCAGGTGAAGCTTTCTTT	CASRDPSSGEAFF
.	TRBV5-1	TRBJ1-4	few	TGCGCCAGCAGCTTCGTGCAGGGTGGGGAAAAACTGTTTTTT	CASSFVQGGEKLFF
.	TRBV7-9	TRBJ2-1	.	TGTGCCAGCAGCTTACGCCCTCCGGATGAGCAGTTCTTC	CASSLRPPDEQFF
TRBD2	TRBV7-3	TRBJ2-2	.	TGTGCCAGCAGCCTAGGGACTAGCGGGATCTCCGGGGAGCTGTTTTTT	CASSLGTSGISGELFF
.	TRBV25-1	TRBJ1-1	few	TGTGCCAGCAGAGAGGCAGGGAGGAACACTGAAGCTTTCTTT	CASREAGRNTEAFF
TRBD2	TRBV30	TRBJ2-1	.	TGTGCCTGGAGGCGGGAGGCCCTGAGGGGTGAGCAGTTCTTC	CAWRREALRGEQFF
.	TRBV6-1	TRBJ2-6	.	TGTGCCAGCAGTGAAGCGGGTCGATACTCTGGGGCCAACGTCCTGACTTTC	CASSEAGRYSGANVLTF
.	TRBV19	TRBJ2-3	.	TGTGCCAGTAGTATCCCGAAGGGGAGCAGCACAGATACGCAGTATTTT	CASSIPKGSSTDTQYF
.	TRBV4-2	TRBJ2-5	.	TGTGCCAGCAGCCAAAAGAGGGGGTCGGAGTCCTCACAAGAGACCCAGTACTTC	CASSQKRGSESSQETQYF
.	TRBV11-2	TRBJ2-7	.	TGTGCCAGCAGCTCCCTACGGGCCTCCTACGAGCAGTACTTC	CASSSLRASYEQYF
TRBD1	TRBV6-6	TRBJ1-2	.	TGTGCCACATTTCTGACAGGGTATGGCTACACCTTC	CATFLTGYGYTF
.	TRBV6-1	TRBJ2-3	.	TGTGCCAGCAGTGCGATGGGGGCGGAAGATACGCAGTATTTT	CASSAMGAEDTQYF
TRBD1	TRBV4-1	TRBJ1-1	.	TGCGCCAGCAGCCGCGTCCAGGGGGCGGGCACTGAAGCTTTCTTT	CASSRVQGAGTEAFF
.	TRBV2	TRBJ1-1	.	TGTGCCAGCAGGGAGGACGTCACCTCTACTGAAGCTTTCTTT	CASREDVTSTEAFF
TRBD2	TRBV6-5	TRBJ2-2	few	TGTGCCAGCAGTCCGGGGAGGGAGGGGATCGGGGAGCTGTTTTTT	CASSPGREGIGELFF
.	TRBV7-6	TRBJ2-7	.	TGTGCCAGCAGCTCCCGAGGTAGCGACTACGAGCAGTACTTC	CASSSRGSDYEQYF
.	TRBV28	TRBJ1-2	few	TGTGCCAGCAGTCAGGGGACGGGCTATGGCTACACCTTC	CASSQGTGYGYTF
.	TRBV29-1	TRBJ1-1	few	TGCAGCGTCGGGACACCAAACACTGAAGCTTTCTTT	CSVGTPNTEAFF
.	TRBV28	TRBJ2-5	.	TGTGCCAGCAGTTACGCAGGGCCGGGTGAGACCCAGTACTTC	CASSYAGPGETQYF
.	TRBV11-2	TRBJ2-3	once	TGTGCCAGCAGCTTGGGAACGACCGGGGATACGCAGTATTTT	CASSLGTTGDTQYF
.	TRBV6-1	TRBJ2-7	.	TGTGCCAGCAGGGGACCAGGGGGAGGGTACGAGCAGTACTTC	CASRGPGGGYEQYF
.	TRBV27	TRBJ2-3	.	TGTGCCAGCAGCCACTCCACAGATACGCAGTATTTT	CASSHSTDTQYF
TRBD2	TRBV6-5	TRBJ2-7	.	TGTGCCAGCAGTTACCTGGCTAGCGGGACCCCCTACGAGCAGTACTTC	CASSYLASGTPYEQYF
.	TRBV19	TRBJ1-1	.	TGTGCCAGTAGGGCCGAGGGGGAGAGGACTGAAGCTTTCTTT	CASRAEGERTEAFF
.	TRBV7-6	TRBJ1-3	.	TGTGCCAGCAGCTTAGGCGACTCTGGAAACACCATATATTTT	CASSLGDSGNTIYF
TRBD1	TRBV7-9	TRBJ1-1	.	TGTGCCAGCAGCTTGTCGACAGGGTACACTGAAGCTTTCTTT	CASSLSTGYTEAFF
TRBD1	TRBV6-1	TRBJ2-7	once	TGTGCCAGCAGTGGACAGGGGGCCAGGTCACGAGGGATCTACGAGCAGTACTTC	CASSGQGARSRGIYEQYF